Presented here are 8 T cell receptor beta chains from one specimen sequenced in a study of high-grade serous ovarian cancer treatment subgroups. Measured with immunoSEQ multiplex PCR; TCRdb has only the in-frame clones, and not every one. The sample has around 15,000 clones, about 86% seen once. Tumor tissue was taken before any definitive surgery or chemotherapy was given. The sample consisted of tumor tissue. The receptors originated from a human donor with high-grade serous ovarian cancer.

This rearrangement joins TRBV19 to TRBJ1-5; D not resolved. The V and J ends lost 0 bases and 6 bases respectively, with 6 bases between them. Germline lookup yields CDR1 LNHDA and CDR2 SQIVND (reference sequence). This CDR3 region has 13 residues. CDR3: CASSIDFTQPQHF. The CDR3 region has the DNA TGTGCCAGTAGTATAGATTTTACTCAGCCCCAGCATTTT.

This sequence joins TRBV6-5 and TRBJ2-5; possible D gene TRBD1, 5 bases. CDR1 is MNHEY, CDR2 SVGAGI, per germline. Trimming cost V 2 bases and J 0 bases, with 10 bases left between them. The CDR3 runs to 15 residues. CDR3 loop: CASSYNAGHQETQYF. The DNA of the CDR3 is TGTGCCAGCAGTTACAACGCAGGGCACCAAGAGACCCAGTACTTC.

V usage is TRBV7-2 and J usage is TRBJ1-5; no firm D call. Germline V CDR1 and CDR2: SGHTA, FQGNSA. V was cut by 2 bases and J by 1 base, with 3 bases left in between. The CDR3 loop spans 13 amino acids. The DNA for the CDR3 is TGTGCCAGCAGCTTAACGAGCAATCAGCCCCAGCATTTT. This translates into CASSLTSNQPQHF.

The chain couples TRBV30 to TRBJ2-1, with TRBD2 matching over 8 bases. Germline values: CDR1 GTSNPN, CDR2 SVGIG (reference sequence). The CDR3 is 15 residues long. V gave up 0 bases and J gave up 3 bases; unmatched junction bases: 4. The CDR3 region is CAWSVRAGGYNEQFF. The CDR3, as DNA: TGTGCCTGGAGTGTACGGGCGGGGGGCTACAATGAGCAGTTCTTC. The whole variable domain, remainder taken from reference TRBV30 and TRBJ2-1, is SQTIHQWPATLVQPVGSPLSLECTVEGTSNPNLYWYRQAAGRGLQLLFYSVGIGQISSEVPQNLSASRPQDRQFILSSKKLLLSDSGFYLCAWSVRAGGYNEQFFGPGTRLTVL.

The rearrangement joins TRBV7-2 to TRBJ1-3; 10 nucleotides agree with TRBD1. The J segment lost 7 bases and the V segment lost 1 base, leaving 7 bases of the junction unmatched. The CDR3 runs 16 residues. CDR1 and CDR2 from the germline V gene are SGHTA and FQGNSA. Here the CDR3 reads CASSLGPPGQGNTIYF. CDR3 nucleotides: TGTGCCAGCAGCTTAGGACCCCCGGGACAGGGGAACACCATATATTTT.

V and J are TRBV7-8 and TRBJ2-3; no firm D call. CDR1 and CDR2 (germline): SGHVS, FQNEAQ. Trimming took off 5 bases at V and 3 bases at J, with 18 bases between the two ends. The CDR3 extends over 16 amino acids. The CDR3 nucleotides are TGTGCCAGCAGCCCCTGGACCCTTTTGGATACAGATACGCAGTATTTT. It specifies CASSPWTLLDTDTQYF.

This clone was picked up one time. The rearrangement links TRBV19 to TRBJ2-3; D is unclear. Trimming took off 2 bases at V and 6 bases at J, with 15 bases between the two ends. This CDR3 spans 15 amino acids. Per germline, CDR1 LNHDA and CDR2 SQIVND (reference sequence). CDR3 nucleotide sequence: TGTGCCAGTAGTATATGGACCTCCACAGCCGATACGCAGTATTTT. Encoded protein: CASSIWTSTADTQYF. The full variable domain, its missing parts supplied by reference TRBV19 and TRBJ2-3, is DGGITQSPKYLFRKEGQNVTLSCEQNLNHDAMYWYRQDPGQGLRLIYYSQIVNDFQKGDIAEGYSVSREKKESFPLTVTSAQKNPTAFYLCASSIWTSTADTQYFGPGTRLTVL.

The J gene is TRBJ2-7, the V gene TRBV11-3; 8 positions match TRBD2. Germline CDR1 and CDR2: SGHNT and YENEEA. The V segment lost 1 base and the J segment 9 bases; nucleotides outside the gene matches: 8. The CDR3 extends over 14 amino acids. Here the CDR3 reads CASSLGVGGAPQYF. CDR3 bases: TGTGCCAGCAGCTTAGGGGTCGGGGGGGCGCCGCAGTACTTC. Together with reference TRBV11-3 and TRBJ2-7, the CDR3 gives the full variable domain: EAGVVQSPRYKIIEKKQPVAFWCNPISGHNTLYWYLQNLGQGPELLIRYENEEAVDDSQLPKDRFSAERLKGVDSTLKIQPAELGDSAVYLCASSLGVGGAPQYFGPGTRLTVT.